The present TCR beta chain was sequenced within a study of blood T cell repertoires in COVID-19. The CDR3 sequence is 16 residues long. From germline, CDR1 is SGHKS and CDR2 YYEKEE (reference sequence). The V end was cut by 4 bases, the J end by 4 bases, with 18 bases between. Generated by immunoSEQ multiplex PCR, the TCRdb table keeps only in-frame clones and is missing some. The sample holds 200,000 to 300,000 clones, 88% seen once. The sample was peripheral blood. The chain has TRBV5-5 and TRBJ1-5; D might be TRBD1 (5 bases). This receptor was obtained from a man older than 75 with acute or convalescent COVID-19. The chain's CDR3 is CASSVGGQGWNQPQHF. The CDR3 nucleotides read TGTGCCAGCAGCGTGGGAGGACAAGGATGGAATCAGCCCCAGCATTTT.